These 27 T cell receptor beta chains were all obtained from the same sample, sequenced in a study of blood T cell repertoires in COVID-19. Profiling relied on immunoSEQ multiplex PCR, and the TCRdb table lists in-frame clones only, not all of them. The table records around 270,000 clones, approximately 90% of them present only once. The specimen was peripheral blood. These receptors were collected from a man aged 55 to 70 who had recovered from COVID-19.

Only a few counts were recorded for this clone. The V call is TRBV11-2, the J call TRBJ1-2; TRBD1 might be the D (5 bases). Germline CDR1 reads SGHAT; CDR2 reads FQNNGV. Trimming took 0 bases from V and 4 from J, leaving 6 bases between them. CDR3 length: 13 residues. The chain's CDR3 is CASSLDGAYGYTF. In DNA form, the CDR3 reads TGTGCCAGCAGCTTAGATGGGGCCTATGGCTACACCTTC. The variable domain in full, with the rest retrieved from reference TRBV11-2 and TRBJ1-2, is EAGVAQSPRYKIIEKRQSVAFWCNPISGHATLYWYQQILGQGPKLLIQFQNNGVVDDSQLPKDRFSAERLKGVDSTLKIQPAKLEDSAVYLCASSLDGAYGYTFGSGTRLTVV.

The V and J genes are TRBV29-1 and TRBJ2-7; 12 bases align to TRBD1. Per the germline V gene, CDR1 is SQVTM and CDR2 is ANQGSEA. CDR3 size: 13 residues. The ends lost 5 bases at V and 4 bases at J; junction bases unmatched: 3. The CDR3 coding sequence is TGCAGCGTTCCGGGACAGGGGGCTTACGAGCAGTACTTC. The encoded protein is CSVPGQGAYEQYF.

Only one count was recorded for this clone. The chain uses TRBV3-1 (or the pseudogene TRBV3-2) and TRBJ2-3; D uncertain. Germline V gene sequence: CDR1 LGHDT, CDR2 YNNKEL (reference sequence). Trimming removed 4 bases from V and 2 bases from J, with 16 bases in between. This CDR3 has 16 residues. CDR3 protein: CASSRSPLRPTDTQYF. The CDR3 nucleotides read TGTGCCAGCAGCCGATCTCCCCTGCGGCCCACAGATACGCAGTATTTT.

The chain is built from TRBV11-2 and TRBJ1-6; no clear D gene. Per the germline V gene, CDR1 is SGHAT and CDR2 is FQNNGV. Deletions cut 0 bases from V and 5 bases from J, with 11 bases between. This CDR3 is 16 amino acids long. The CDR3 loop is CASSLDLQANNSPLHF. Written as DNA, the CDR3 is TGTGCCAGCAGCTTAGATCTGCAGGCTAATAATTCACCCCTCCACTTT.

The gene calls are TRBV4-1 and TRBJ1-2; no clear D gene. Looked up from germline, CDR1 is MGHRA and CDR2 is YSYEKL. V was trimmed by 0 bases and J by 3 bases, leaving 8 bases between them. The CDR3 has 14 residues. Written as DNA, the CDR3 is TGCGCCAGCAGCCAAGATAACCGCGACTATGGCTACACCTTC. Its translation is CASSQDNRDYGYTF.

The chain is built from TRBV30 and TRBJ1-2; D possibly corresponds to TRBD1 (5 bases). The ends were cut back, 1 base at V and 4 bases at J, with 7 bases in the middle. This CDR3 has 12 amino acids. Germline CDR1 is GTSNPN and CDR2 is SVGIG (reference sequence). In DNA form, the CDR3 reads TGTGCCTGGAGTGGACAGATCTATGGCTACACCTTC. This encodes CAWSGQIYGYTF.

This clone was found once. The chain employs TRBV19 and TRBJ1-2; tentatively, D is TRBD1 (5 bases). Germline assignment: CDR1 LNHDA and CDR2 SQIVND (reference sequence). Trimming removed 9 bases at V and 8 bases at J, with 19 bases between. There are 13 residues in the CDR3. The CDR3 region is CASRIPVRGGYTF. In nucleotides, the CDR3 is TGTGCCAGCCGGATCCCGGTTAGGGGCGGCTACACCTTC.

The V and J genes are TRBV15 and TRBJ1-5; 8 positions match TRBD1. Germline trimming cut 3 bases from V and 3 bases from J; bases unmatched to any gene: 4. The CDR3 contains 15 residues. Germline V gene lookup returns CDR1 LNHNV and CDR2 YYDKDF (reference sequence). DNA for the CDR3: TGTGCCACCAGCAGGTTGGACAGGGCCAATCAGCCCCAGCATTTT. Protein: CATSRLDRANQPQHF.

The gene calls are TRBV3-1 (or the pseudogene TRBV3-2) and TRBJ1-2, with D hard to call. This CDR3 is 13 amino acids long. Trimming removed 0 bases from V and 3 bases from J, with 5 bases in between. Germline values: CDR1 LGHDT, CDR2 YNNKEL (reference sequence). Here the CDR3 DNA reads TGTGCCAGCAGCCAAGACCCGTACTATGGCTACACCTTC. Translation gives CASSQDPYYGYTF.

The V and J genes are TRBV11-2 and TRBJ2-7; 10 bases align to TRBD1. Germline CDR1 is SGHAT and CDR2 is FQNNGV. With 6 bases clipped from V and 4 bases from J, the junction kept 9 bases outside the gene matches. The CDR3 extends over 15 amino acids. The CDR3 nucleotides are TGTGCCAGCAGTAATATCGACAGGGGGCAATACGAGCAGTACTTC. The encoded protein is CASSNIDRGQYEQYF.

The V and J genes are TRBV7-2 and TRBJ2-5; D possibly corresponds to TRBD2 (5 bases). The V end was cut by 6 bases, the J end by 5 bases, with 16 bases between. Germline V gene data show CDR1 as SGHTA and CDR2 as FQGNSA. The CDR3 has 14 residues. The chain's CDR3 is CASRVVYPGETQYF. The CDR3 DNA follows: TGTGCCAGCAGGGTAGTGTACCCGGGGGAGACCCAGTACTTC. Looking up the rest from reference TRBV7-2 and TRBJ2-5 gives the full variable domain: GAGVSQSPSNKVTEKGKDVELRCDPISGHTALYWYRQSLGQGLEFLIYFQGNSAPDKSGLPSDRFSAERTGGSVSTLTIQRTQQEDSAVYLCASRVVYPGETQYFGPGTRLLVL.

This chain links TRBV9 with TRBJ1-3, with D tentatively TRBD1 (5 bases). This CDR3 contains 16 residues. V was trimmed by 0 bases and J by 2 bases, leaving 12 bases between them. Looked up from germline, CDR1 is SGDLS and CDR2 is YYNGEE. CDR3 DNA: TGTGCCAGCAGCGTAGATACAGGCTTCGCTGGAAACACCATATATTTT. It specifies CASSVDTGFAGNTIYF. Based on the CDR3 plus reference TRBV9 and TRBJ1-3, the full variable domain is DSGVTQTPKHLITATGQRVTLRCSPRSGDLSVYWYQQSLDQGLQFLIQYYNGEERAKGNILERFSAQQFPDLHSELNLSSLELGDSALYFCASSVDTGFAGNTIYFGEGSWLTVV.

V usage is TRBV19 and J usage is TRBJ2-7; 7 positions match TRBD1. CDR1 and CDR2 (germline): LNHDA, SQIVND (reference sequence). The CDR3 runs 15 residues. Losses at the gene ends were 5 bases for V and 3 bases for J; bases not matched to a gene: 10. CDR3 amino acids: CASSPLGPGGYEQYF. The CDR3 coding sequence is TGTGCCAGTAGTCCTCTAGGACCAGGGGGCTACGAGCAGTACTTC.

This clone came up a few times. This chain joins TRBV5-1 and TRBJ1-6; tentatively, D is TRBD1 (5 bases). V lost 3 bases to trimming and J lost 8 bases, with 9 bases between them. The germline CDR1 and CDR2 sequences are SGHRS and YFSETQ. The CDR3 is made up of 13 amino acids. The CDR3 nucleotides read TGCGCCAGCAGCTCCCGGGGGGATTCACCCCTCCACTTT. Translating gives CASSSRGDSPLHF.

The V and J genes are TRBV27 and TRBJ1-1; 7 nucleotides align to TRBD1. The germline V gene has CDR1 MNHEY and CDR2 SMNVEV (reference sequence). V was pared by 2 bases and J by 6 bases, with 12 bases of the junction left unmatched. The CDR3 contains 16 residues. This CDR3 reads CASSLGLQGRGAEAFF. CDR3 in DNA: TGTGCCAGCAGTTTAGGGTTACAGGGGAGAGGAGCTGAAGCTTTCTTT.

CDR3 residues: CASSVATSTDTQYF. The DNA for the CDR3 is TGTGCCAGCAGCGTAGCAACTAGCACAGATACGCAGTATTTT. J is TRBJ2-3 and V is TRBV9; no reliable D call. The CDR3 loop spans 14 amino acids. Trimming removed 0 bases from V and 0 bases from J, with 5 bases in between. From germline, CDR1 is SGDLS and CDR2 YYNGEE.

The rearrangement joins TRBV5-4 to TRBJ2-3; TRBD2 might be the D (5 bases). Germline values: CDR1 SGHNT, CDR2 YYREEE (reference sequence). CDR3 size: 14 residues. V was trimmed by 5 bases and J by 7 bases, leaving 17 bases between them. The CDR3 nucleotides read TGTGCCAGCAGGAATGGCGGGCCTGGAAATACGCAGTATTTT. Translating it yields CASRNGGPGNTQYF.

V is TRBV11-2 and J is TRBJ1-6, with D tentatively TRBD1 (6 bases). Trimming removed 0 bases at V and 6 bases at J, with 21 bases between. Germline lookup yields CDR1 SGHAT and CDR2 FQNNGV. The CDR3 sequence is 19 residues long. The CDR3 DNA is TGTGCCAGCAGCTTAGAGGACTCCAGGGGCCTCCAGGGTAATTCACCCCTCCACTTT. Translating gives CASSLEDSRGLQGNSPLHF.

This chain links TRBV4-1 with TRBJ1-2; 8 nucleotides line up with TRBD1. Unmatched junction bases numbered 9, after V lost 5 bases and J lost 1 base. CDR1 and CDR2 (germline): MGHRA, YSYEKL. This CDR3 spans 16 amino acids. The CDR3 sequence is CASSNPWTGINYGYTF. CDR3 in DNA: TGCGCCAGCAGCAACCCCTGGACAGGGATTAACTATGGCTACACCTTC.

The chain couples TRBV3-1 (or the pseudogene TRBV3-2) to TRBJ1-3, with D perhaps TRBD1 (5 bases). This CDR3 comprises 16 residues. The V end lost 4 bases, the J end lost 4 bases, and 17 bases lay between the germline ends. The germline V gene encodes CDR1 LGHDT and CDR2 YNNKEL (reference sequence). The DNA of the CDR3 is TGTGCCAGCAGCCCTACCCAATTAGGGGCAGGAAACACCATATATTTT. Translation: CASSPTQLGAGNTIYF.

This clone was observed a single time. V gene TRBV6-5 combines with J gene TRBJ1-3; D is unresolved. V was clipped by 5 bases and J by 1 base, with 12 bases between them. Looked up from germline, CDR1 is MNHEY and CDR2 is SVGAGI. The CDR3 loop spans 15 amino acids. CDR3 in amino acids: CASSRERASGNTIYF. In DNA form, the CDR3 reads TGTGCCAGCAGTCGTGAGAGGGCTTCTGGAAACACCATATATTTT.

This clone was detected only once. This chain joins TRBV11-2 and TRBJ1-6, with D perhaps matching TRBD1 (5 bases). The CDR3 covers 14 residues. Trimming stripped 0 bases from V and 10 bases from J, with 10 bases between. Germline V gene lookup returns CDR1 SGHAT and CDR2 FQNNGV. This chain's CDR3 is CASSLEVGHSPLHF. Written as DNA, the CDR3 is TGTGCCAGCAGCTTAGAAGTGGGGCACTCACCCCTCCACTTT.

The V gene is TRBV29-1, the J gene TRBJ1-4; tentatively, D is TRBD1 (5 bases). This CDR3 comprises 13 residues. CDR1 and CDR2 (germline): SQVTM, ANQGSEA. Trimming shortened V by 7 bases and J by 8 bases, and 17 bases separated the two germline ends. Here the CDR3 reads CSARRGGGEKLFF. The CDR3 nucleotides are TGCAGCGCCAGAAGGGGCGGAGGGGAAAAACTGTTTTTT.

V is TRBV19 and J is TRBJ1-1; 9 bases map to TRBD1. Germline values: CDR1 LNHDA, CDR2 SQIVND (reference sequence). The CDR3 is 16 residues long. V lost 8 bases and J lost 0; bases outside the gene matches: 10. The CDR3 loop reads CASLDRGERMNTEAFF. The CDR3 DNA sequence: TGTGCCAGTCTAGACAGGGGGGAAAGAATGAACACTGAAGCTTTCTTT. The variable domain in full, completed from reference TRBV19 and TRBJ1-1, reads DGGITQSPKYLFRKEGQNVTLSCEQNLNHDAMYWYRQDPGQGLRLIYYSQIVNDFQKGDIAEGYSVSREKKESFPLTVTSAQKNPTAFYLCASLDRGERMNTEAFFGQGTRLTVV.

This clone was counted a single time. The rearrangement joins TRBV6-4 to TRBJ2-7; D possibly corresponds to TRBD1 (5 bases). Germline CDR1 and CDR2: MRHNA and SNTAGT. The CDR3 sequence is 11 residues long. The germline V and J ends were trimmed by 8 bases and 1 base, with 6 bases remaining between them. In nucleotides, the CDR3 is TGTGCCAGCTCAGGGTCCTACGAGCAGTACTTC. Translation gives CASSGSYEQYF.

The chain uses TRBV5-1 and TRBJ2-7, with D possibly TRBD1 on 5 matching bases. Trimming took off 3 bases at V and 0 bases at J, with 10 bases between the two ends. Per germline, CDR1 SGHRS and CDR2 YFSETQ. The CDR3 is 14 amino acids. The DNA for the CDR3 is TGCGCCAGCAGCTCTTCAGGGATCTCCTACGAGCAGTACTTC. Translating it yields CASSSSGISYEQYF.

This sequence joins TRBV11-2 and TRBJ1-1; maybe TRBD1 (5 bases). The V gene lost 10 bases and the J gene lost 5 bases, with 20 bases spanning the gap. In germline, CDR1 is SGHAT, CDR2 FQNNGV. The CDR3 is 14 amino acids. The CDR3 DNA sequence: TGTGCCACCCTGGGGGGAGGGATGGCGACTGAAGCTTTCTTT. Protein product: CATLGGGMATEAFF.